This entry lists 4 T cell receptor beta chains sequenced from one sample in a study of long-term antiretroviral therapy in people with HIV. At survey level, the immunoSEQ assay was run in its v3.0 version. Sequencing was performed with immunoSEQ multiplex PCR; in TCRdb, only in-frame clones are kept and a portion is missing. This table has about 17,000 clones, 80% to 90% appearing once. Sequencing was performed on unsorted PBMCs, taken 0.1 years after starting antiretroviral therapy. These receptors all stem from a man between 18 and 29 years old with HIV.

V and J are TRBV28 and TRBJ2-1; 11 positions agree with TRBD2. Unmatched junction bases numbered 9, after V lost 4 bases and J lost 10 bases. The length of the CDR3 is 15 residues. The germline CDR1 and CDR2 sequences are MDHEN and SYDVKM. The CDR3 is CASSSLAGEGPEQFF. The CDR3 DNA reads TGTGCCAGCAGTTCACTAGCGGGAGAGGGACCCGAGCAGTTCTTC.

The chain has TRBV14 and TRBJ1-2; 7 positions agree with TRBD1. The CDR3 loop spans 13 amino acids. CDR1 SGHDN and CDR2 FVKESK come from the germline V gene. V lost 11 bases, J lost 8 bases, and 14 bases stayed unmatched. The CDR3 sequence is CARQGVPRGGYTF. In nucleotides, the CDR3 is TGTGCCCGCCAGGGGGTGCCCCGGGGGGGCTACACCTTC.

The rearrangement joins TRBV2 to TRBJ1-1, with D tentatively TRBD1 (6 bases). Germline CDR1 and CDR2: SNHLY and FYNNEI. CDR3 length equals 14 residues. Trimming left V 4 bases short and J 0 bases short, with 9 bases between. The CDR3 DNA reads as TGTGCCAGCAGTGGGACAGTTTTGAACACTGAAGCTTTCTTT. It specifies CASSGTVLNTEAFF.

The rearrangement uses TRBV5-5 and TRBJ2-7; 9 nucleotides agree with TRBD2. After removal of 2 bases from V and 4 bases from J, the junction contained 7 bases not matched to a gene. CDR3 length: 15 amino acids. Germline V CDR1 and CDR2: SGHKS, YYEKEE (reference sequence). The CDR3 is CASSFQAGGSYEQYF. In DNA, the CDR3 is TGTGCCAGCAGCTTCCAAGCGGGGGGAAGTTACGAGCAGTACTTC.